This T cell receptor (beta chain) was sequenced in a study of T cell repertoires in cytomegalovirus infection. A note on this clonotype: Its antigen is not known.

Each CDR3 protein is one row after TCRdb ran MiXCR on the reads. The sample lists around 570,000 distinct CDR3 sequences, 35% to 50% occurring once. This CDR3 is 13 amino acids long. Per germline, CDR1 DFQATT and CDR2 SNEGSKA (reference sequence). With V trimmed by 6 bases and J by 6 bases, 5 bases remained unmatched. The TCR was taken from a human donor in good health (CMV status not recorded). Some clones in this sample may be carry-over from other donors' samples. The chain carries TRBV20-1 and TRBJ1-4; 9 nucleotides match TRBD1. Sequenced material: cultured PBMCs, taken from culture after CMV antigen stimulation. The CDR3 region has the DNA TGCAGTGCAATGGACAGGGGTCATGAAAAACTGTTTTTT. This codes for CSAMDRGHEKLFF.